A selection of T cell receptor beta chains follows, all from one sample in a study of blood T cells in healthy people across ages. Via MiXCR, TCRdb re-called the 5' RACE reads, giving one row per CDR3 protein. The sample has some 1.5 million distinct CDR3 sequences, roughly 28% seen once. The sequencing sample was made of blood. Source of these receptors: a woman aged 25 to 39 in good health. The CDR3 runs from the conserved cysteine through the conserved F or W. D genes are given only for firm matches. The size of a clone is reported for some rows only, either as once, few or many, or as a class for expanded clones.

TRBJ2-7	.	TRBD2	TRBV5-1	TGCGCCAGCAGAGGCGGGGGGGCTAATGAGCAGTACTTC	CASRGGGANEQYF
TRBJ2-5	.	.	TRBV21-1	TGTGCCAGCAGCAAACCGGTCCGGCGGGATTGGGAGACCCAGTACTTC	CASSKPVRRDWETQYF
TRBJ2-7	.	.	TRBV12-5	TGTGCTAGTGGTTTAGGGTCCGGTATCAGCTCCTACGAGCAGTACTTC	CASGLGSGISSYEQYF
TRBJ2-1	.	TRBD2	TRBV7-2	TGTGCCTGCAGCTTGGGCCTAGCGGGGGGGCTTCGGCAGTTCTTC	CACSLGLAGGLRQFF
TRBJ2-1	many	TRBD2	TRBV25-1	TGTGCCAGCAGTCCGGGGACTAGCGGGAGATCAAGTGAGCAGTTCTTC	CASSPGTSGRSSEQFF
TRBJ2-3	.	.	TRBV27	TGTGCCAGCAGAAATCTTAATACGCAGTATTTT	CASRNLNTQYF
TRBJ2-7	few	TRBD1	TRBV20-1	TGCAGTGCTAGAGCTACAGGGGGCCCCTACGAGCAGTACTTC	CSARATGGPYEQYF
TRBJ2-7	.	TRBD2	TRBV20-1	TGCAGTGCTAGGGCCCTACCTAGCGGGATCCGCTACGAGCAGTACTTC	CSARALPSGIRYEQYF
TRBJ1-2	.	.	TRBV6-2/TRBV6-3	TGTGCCAGCAGTTATGTGAGAGCGGATGGCTACACCTTC	CASSYVRADGYTF
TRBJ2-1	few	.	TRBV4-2	TGTGCCAGCAGCCAAGAGACAGGAGCTGATGAGCAGTTCTTC	CASSQETGADEQFF
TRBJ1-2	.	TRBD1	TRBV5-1	TGCGCCAGCAGCTTGATGGGGGGACAGGACTATGGCTACACCTTC	CASSLMGGQDYGYTF
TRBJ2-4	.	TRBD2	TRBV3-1	TGTGCCAGCAGCCATCCCGGACTAGCGGGGGAGCAGGACTTC	CASSHPGLAGEQDF
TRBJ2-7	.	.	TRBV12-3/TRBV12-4	TGTGCCAGCAGTTTACCCGGACCTACTGCGTACGAGCAGTACTTC	CASSLPGPTAYEQYF
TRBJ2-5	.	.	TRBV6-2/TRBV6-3	TGTGCCAGCAGCCCCCTACGAAAGACCCAGTACTTC	CASSPLRKTQYF
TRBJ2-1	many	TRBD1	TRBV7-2	TGTGCCAGCAGCCTCTACCGAGGACAGGGAACCAATGAGCAGTTCTTC	CASSLYRGQGTNEQFF
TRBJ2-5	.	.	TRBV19	TGTGCCAGTAGTTCGGGAAGGGCTGGCCACTCTCGAGAGACCCAGTACTTC	CASSSGRAGHSRETQYF
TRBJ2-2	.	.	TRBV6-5	TGTGCCAGCAGTAGAGACAGGTCCTCCCTCACCGGGGAGCTGTTTTTT	CASSRDRSSLTGELFF
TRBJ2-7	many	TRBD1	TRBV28	TGTGCCACCGCGGACAGGTCCTACGAGCAGTACTTC	CATADRSYEQYF
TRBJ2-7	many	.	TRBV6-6	TGTGCCAGCAGGGGCACCGCTGGGTACGAGCAGTACTTC	CASRGTAGYEQYF
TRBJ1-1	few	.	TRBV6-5	TGTGCCAGCAGTCCCGGGGGGGGCGGCACTGAAGCTTTCTTT	CASSPGGGGTEAFF
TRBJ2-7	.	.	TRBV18	TGTGCCAGCTCATTGGCAGGGGACGCGATATACGAGCAGTACTTC	CASSLAGDAIYEQYF
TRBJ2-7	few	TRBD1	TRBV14	TGTGCCAGCAGCCCATTGACAGGGGGTTTTGTCGAGCAGTACTTC	CASSPLTGGFVEQYF
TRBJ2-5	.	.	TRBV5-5	TGTGCCAGCAGCTTGGGTCTAGCGCAGAACCAAGAGACCCAGTACTTC	CASSLGLAQNQETQYF
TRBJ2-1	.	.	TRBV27	TGTGCCAGCAGTTTGAGGGGAACGGGGAGGATCCTTGGCAATGAGCAGTTCTTC	CASSLRGTGRILGNEQFF
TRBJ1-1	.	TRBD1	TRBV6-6	TGTGCCAGCATTGACAGGGGCGTGAACACTGAAGCTTTCTTT	CASIDRGVNTEAFF
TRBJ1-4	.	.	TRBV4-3	TGCGCCAGCAGCCAGCCAGGATTAACTAATGAAAAACTGTTTTTT	CASSQPGLTNEKLFF
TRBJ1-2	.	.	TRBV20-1	TGCAGTGCTCCCCAGACCGGTTCGGATGGCTACACCTTC	CSAPQTGSDGYTF
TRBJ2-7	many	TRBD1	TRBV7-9	TGTGCCAGCAGCTTAGCGTTTGGTCAGGGGGCCTACGAGCAGTACTTC	CASSLAFGQGAYEQYF
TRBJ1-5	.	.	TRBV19	TGTGCCAGTAGTAGGTCCGGTGACAGCCACTATAGCAATCAGCCCCAGCATTTT	CASSRSGDSHYSNQPQHF
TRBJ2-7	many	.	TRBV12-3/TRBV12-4	TGTGCCAGCAGCCAGACGCGTGGCTCCTACGAGCAGTACTTC	CASSQTRGSYEQYF
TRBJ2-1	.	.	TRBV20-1	TGCAGTGCCATATCTGGGCGAAATGAGCAGTTCTTC	CSAISGRNEQFF
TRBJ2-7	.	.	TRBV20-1	TGCAGTGCGCGGGACCTACAGAGGATTGGGGACGAGCAGTACTTC	CSARDLQRIGDEQYF
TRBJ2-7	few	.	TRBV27	TGTGCCAGCAGGCACACAGGGACCTACGAGCAGTACTTC	CASRHTGTYEQYF
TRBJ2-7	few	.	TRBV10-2	TGCGCCAGCAGTGAAACGGTCAGGGTGGGTGAGCAGTACTTC	CASSETVRVGEQYF
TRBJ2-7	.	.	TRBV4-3	TGCGCCAGCAGCCAAAAAGGGGGGGCATCCTACAATGAGCAGTACTTC	CASSQKGGASYNEQYF
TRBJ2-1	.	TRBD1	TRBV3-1	TGTGCCAGCAGCCAAGGGACAGGGCGAAACAATGAGCAGTTCTTC	CASSQGTGRNNEQFF
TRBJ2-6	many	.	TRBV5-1	TGCGCCAGCAGCGACGACTCTGGGGCCAACGTCCTGACTTTC	CASSDDSGANVLTF
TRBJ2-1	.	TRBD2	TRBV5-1	TGCGCCAGCAGCTTGTCAGCTAGCGGGGGGAAGTCCTACAATGAGCAGTTCTTC	CASSLSASGGKSYNEQFF
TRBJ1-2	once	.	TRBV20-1	TGCAGTGCTAGTGCGGGCACCTACACCTATGGCTACACCTTC	CSASAGTYTYGYTF
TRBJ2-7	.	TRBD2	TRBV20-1	TGCAGTGCTAGAGGGCCAGCGGGAGTTTCCTACGAGCAGTACTTC	CSARGPAGVSYEQYF
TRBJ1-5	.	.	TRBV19	TGTGCCAGTAGTATTGGATTAGGGCCAGGGTGGCGCAATCAGCCCCAGCATTTT	CASSIGLGPGWRNQPQHF
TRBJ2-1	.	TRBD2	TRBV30	TGTGCCTGGCGGACTAGCGGGGACGGGGAGCAGTTCTTC	CAWRTSGDGEQFF
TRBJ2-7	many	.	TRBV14	TGCGCCAGCAGCCAACGGGGAGCCTACGAGCAGTACTTC	CASSQRGAYEQYF
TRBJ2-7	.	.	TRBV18	TGTGCCAGCTCACCAACAGACTTCTCGTCCTACGAGCAGTACTTC	CASSPTDFSSYEQYF
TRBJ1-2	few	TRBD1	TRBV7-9	TGTGCCAGCAGCTCCCCTGGGACAGGGTTAGGCTACACCTTC	CASSSPGTGLGYTF
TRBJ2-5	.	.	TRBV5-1	TGCGCCAGCAGCTCCCCGGGGCGGGTAAAAGAGACCCAGTACTTC	CASSSPGRVKETQYF
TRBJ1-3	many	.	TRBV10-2	TGCGCCAGCAGTGAGTCGAGCTCTGGAAACACCATATATTTT	CASSESSSGNTIYF
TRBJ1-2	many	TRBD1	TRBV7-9	TGTGCCAGCAGCCCGGGACAGGGCATCTATGGCTACACCTTC	CASSPGQGIYGYTF
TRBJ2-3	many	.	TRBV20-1	TGCAGTGCTATCCACCTAAACAGGTTGGATACGCAGTATTTT	CSAIHLNRLDTQYF
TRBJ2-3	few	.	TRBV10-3	TGTGCCATCAGTTCAGGGACCGCAGGAGGCGATACGCAGTATTTT	CAISSGTAGGDTQYF
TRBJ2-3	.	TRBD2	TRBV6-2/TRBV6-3	TGTGCCAGCAGTTCAAGCGGGGGCCTCGAGTCCACAGATACGCAGTATTTT	CASSSSGGLESTDTQYF
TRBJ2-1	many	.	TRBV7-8	TGTGCCAGCAGCTCTCAGCGGGCGAATGAGCAGTTCTTC	CASSSQRANEQFF
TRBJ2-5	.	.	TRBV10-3	TGTGCCATCAGTGAAGGCGTAGGGACCCAGTACTTC	CAISEGVGTQYF
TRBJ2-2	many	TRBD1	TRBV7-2	TGTGCCAGCAGCCCCCGGACAGGTTCCTACACCGGGGAGCTGTTTTTT	CASSPRTGSYTGELFF